The sequence of this TCR beta chain was determined in a study of blood T cell repertoires in COVID-19 (dated by TCRdb to the early 2020s). In the study overall: Samples from collaborators originated in the United States, Italy and Spain and spanned both the acute and convalescent phases of COVID-19. The repertoires were made available in a free public database intended to serve as a resource for research on the immune response to SARS-CoV-2. HLA class I and class II types, where available, came from metadata supplied by the sample provider rather than from assay-based typing. The material from the prospective study consisted of cDNA or gDNA derived from T cells, B-cell-depleted T cells, or PBMCs. The samples were drawn from two sources: the first 160 participants of the ongoing ImmuneRACE study, and over 950 subjects contributed by 6 global collaborators. The dataset comprised deeply sampled blood TCRbeta repertoires from subjects exposed to, actively infected with, or recovered from COVID-19. Nearly every sample came with metadata listing a de-identified subject ID, COVID-19 status, age in years and sex. Beyond this particular receptor, the publication reports: The amount of clinical and demographic metadata varied by source and participant and was provided uncurated.

The V end loses 4 bases and the J end loses 5 bases, and a stretch of 19 bases separates them. From the cysteine up to the phenylalanine, the CDR3 has a length of 16 residues. Only the CDR3 DNA is retained, 48 bases long and in frame from the first base. Sequences SGHDT (CDR1) and YYEEEE (CDR2) are obtained from the germline V gene. Whole blood was collected in K2EDTA tubes by collaborating institutions according to the institutions' own protocols. Collaborator samples were shipped for TCRbeta analysis as frozen whole blood, isolated PBMCs, or DNA extracted from either sample type. TCRbeta CDR3 regions were amplified from genomic DNA by means of the immunoSEQ Assay, a bias-controlled multiplex PCR. The published analysis was carried out like this. Within the assay, amplification of reference gene primers was used to estimate how many nucleated cells each sample contained. To quantify the absolute abundance of each unique TCRbeta CDR3 rearrangement, sequence reads were collapsed and filtered. For each sample, productive Simpson clonality was calculated by taking the square root of Simpson's diversity index across productive rearrangements. Here the immuneACCESS table is served through TCRdb, limited to in-frame sequences with V and J called. Missing clones are a known gap in these copies; in checked studies unresolved V genes cover under half, and the rest lacks a known reason. V, J and clone size reflect that table, while D and trimming were determined from the DNA. For this sample there are about 210,000 clones; about 80% appear just once. About 2.5% of the sample is in the top ten clones.

Comments on this clone: The antigen this receptor binds is unknown. Nothing much larger sits one base from this clone, and base qualities are not available.

Specimen: peripheral blood. This clonotype was obtained from a woman aged 40-49 years with active or convalescent COVID-19. Rearrangement joined TRBV5-6 to TRBJ2-1, with TRBD2 tentatively as D gene (5 bases match). The nucleotide sequence is given as TGTGCCAGCAGCAAACTAGAGGACGCCACCAACAATGAGCAGTTCTTC. Its translation is CASSKLEDATNNEQFF.